This T cell receptor beta chain appears in the sequencing data of a study of OX40 agonist ivuxolimab in advanced cancers. Regarding the research as a whole: Ivuxolimab, which targeted the costimulatory receptor OX40 (CD134), was an agonistic, fully human IgG2 monoclonal antibody. Partial responses occurred in three dose-escalation patients: two with cutaneous melanoma and one with hepatocellular carcinoma. Patients were allowed to have had prior anti-PD-1, anti-PD-L1 or anti-CTLA-4 therapy, and approximately 37% of the dose-escalation patients had been treated with checkpoint inhibitors. The purpose of peripheral TCRbeta sequencing was to test whether ivuxolimab changed TCR sequence diversity and led to clonal T-cell expansion. Of the roughly 50 dose-escalation patients, hepatocellular carcinoma was present in 19, melanoma in around 15, renal cell carcinoma in 9 and head and neck cancer in 9. The paper covers the monotherapy dose-escalation part of the phase I ivuxolimab trial, which included N of about 50 patients. A male proportion of almost 85% and a mean age of around 60 years, ranging from about 20 to 85, were recorded for the dose-escalation cohort. Intravenous ivuxolimab was administered to patients every 2 weeks at six dose levels: 0.01, 0.1, 0.3, 1.5, 3 and 10 mg/kg. Beyond this particular receptor, the publication reports: At doses of 0.1 to 3.0 mg/kg, clonal expansion of both CD4+ and CD8+ T cells in blood was seen between baseline and week 6. After ivuxolimab, CD8+ T cells had more expanded clones than CD4+ T cells on average. Low levels of normalized T-cell clonal expansion were also seen in some patients who did not respond. Partial responders in the 0.1-3.0 mg/kg groups had among the lowest normalized peripheral clonal expansion, especially among CD8+ T cells. Which antigens the clonally expanded peripheral T cells were specific for was not determined.

On this clone itself: Its cognate antigen has yet to be identified. No base-level quality is on record; no much larger clone is a single base apart.

Genomic DNA was isolated from the sorted cells so that the TCRbeta CDR3 region could be sequenced. TCRbeta CDR3 regions were sequenced using the immunoSEQ Assay. Sourced from immuneACCESS, this table was stored by TCRdb with only in-frame sequences that have V and J called. A share of the clones is absent; for the studies checked, an unresolved V gene accounts for under half, and the remainder has no known explanation. The sample has approximately 99,000 clones on record, more than 95% of them singletons. The ten largest clones capture just over 2% of the sample. The trial excluded patients who had a history of autoimmune disease or were on systemic immunosuppression. Peripheral blood for TCR sequencing was collected from all dose cohorts at baseline, on cycle 4 day 1, and on cycle 7 day 1. Samples were obtained from an open-label, multicenter, first-in-human phase I dose-escalation trial of ivuxolimab. Adults with locally advanced or metastatic head and neck squamous cell, hepatocellular, melanoma or renal cell carcinoma were enrolled in the trial. Before TCR sequencing, CD4+ T cells and CD8+ T cells from peripheral blood were sorted into separate populations.

CDR1 and CDR2, looked up from the germline V gene, are SNHLY and FYNNEI. Including the terminal cysteine and phenylalanine, the CDR3 comprises 17 residues. The CDR3 DNA has 51 bases and is translated from base 1. Trimmed from V: 4 bases; trimmed from J: 0 bases; junction bases lacking a gene match: 7. The sequence derives from an adult with an advanced solid tumor such as melanoma, head and neck, liver or kidney cancer. The starting material was CD4+ or CD8+ T cells sorted from blood, obtained in a trial of the OX40 agonist ivuxolimab. Rearrangement joined TRBV2 to TRBJ2-4, and 9 bases in between align with TRBD2. CDR3 reads: CASSGAGGTLAKNIQYF. The DNA reads TGTGCCAGCAGTGGGGCGGGAGGGACCTTAGCCAAAAACATTCAGTACTTC.